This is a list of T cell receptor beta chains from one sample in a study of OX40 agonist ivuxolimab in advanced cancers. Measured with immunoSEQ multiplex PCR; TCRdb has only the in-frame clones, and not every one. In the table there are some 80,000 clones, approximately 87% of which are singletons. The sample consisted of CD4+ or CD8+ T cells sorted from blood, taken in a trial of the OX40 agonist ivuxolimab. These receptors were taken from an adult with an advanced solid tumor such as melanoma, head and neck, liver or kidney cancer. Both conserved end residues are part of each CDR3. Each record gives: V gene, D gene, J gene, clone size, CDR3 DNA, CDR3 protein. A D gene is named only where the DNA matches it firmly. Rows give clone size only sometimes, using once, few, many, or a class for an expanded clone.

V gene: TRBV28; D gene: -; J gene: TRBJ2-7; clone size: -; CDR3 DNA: TGTGCCAGCAGTTTCGGCAGTTCCTACGAGCAGTACTTC; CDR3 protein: CASSFGSSYEQYF
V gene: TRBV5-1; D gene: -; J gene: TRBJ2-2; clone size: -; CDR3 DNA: TGCGCCAGCAGCTTGGGGCCAGCGGGCACCGGGGAGCTGTTTTTT; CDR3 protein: CASSLGPAGTGELFF
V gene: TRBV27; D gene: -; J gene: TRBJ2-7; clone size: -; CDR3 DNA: TGTGCCAGCAGTTTACAGGGGTTAACGTACGAGCAGTACTTC; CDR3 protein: CASSLQGLTYEQYF
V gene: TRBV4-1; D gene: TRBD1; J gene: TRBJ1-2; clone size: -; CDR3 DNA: TGCGCCAGCAGCCAAGAGGCCCCAGGGGGACTCTATGGCTACACCTTC; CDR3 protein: CASSQEAPGGLYGYTF
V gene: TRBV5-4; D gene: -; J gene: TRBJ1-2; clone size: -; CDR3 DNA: TGTGCCAGCAGTTCCGACAACCTCGGCATCTCTGGCTACACCTTC; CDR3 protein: CASSSDNLGISGYTF
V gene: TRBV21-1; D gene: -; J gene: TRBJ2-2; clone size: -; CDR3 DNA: TGTGCCAGCAGGGGGCGCGACGACACCGGGGAGCTGTTTTTT; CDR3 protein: CASRGRDDTGELFF
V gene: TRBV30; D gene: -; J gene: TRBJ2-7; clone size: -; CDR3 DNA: TGTGCCTGGAGTCACAGCTCCTACGAGCAGTACTTC; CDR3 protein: CAWSHSSYEQYF
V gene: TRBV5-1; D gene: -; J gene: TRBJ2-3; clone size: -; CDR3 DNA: TGCGCCAGCAGCTTAGACGGGAGTGGAGATACGCAGTATTTT; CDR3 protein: CASSLDGSGDTQYF
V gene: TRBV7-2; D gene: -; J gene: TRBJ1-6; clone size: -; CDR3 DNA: TGTGCCAGCAGCCTCGGACGGCTTAATTCACCCCTCCACTTT; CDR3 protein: CASSLGRLNSPLHF
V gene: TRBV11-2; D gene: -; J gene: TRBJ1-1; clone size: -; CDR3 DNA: TGTGCCAGCAGCCGACCGGAAGACACTGAAGCTTTCTTT; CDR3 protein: CASSRPEDTEAFF
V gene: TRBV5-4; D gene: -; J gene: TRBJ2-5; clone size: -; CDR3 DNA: TGTGCCAGCAGCTTTCGGACATCCCAAGAGACCCAGTACTTC; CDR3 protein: CASSFRTSQETQYF
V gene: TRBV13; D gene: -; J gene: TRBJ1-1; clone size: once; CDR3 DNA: TGTGCCAGCAGCTTTCTAGGGACTGAAGCTTTCTTT; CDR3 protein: CASSFLGTEAFF
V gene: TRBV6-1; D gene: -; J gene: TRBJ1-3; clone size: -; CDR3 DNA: TGTGCCAGCAGTTGGGGCGGCTCTGGAAACACCATATATTTT; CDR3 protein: CASSWGGSGNTIYF
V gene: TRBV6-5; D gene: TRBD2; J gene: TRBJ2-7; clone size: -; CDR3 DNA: TGTGCCAGCAGAATAGCGGGAGACCTAGGAGAGCAGTACTTC; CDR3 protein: CASRIAGDLGEQYF
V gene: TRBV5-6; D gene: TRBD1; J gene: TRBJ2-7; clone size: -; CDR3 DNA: TGTGCCAGCAGCTTGAGGGGGACAGGGGATCTCTACGAGCAGTACTTC; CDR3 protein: CASSLRGTGDLYEQYF
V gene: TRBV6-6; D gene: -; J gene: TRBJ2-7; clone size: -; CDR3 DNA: TGTGCCAGCAGTTACTCGGGGATGAGCGAGCAGTACTTC; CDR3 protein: CASSYSGMSEQYF
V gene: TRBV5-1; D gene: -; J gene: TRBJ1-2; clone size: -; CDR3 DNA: TGCGCCAGCAGCTTAGAGGGGCCGGGAGATGGCTACACCTTC; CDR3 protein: CASSLEGPGDGYTF
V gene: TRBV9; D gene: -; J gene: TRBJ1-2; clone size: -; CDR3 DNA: TGTGCCAGCAATCTGGAGGCCTCCTATGGCTACACCTTC; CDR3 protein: CASNLEASYGYTF
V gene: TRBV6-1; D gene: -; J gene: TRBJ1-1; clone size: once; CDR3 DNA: TGTGCCAGCAGGGAACACACTGAAGCTTTCTTT; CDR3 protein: CASREHTEAFF
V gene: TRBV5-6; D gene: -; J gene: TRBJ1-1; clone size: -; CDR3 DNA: TGTGCCAGCAGCTCCACTAGATGGCGAGACACTGAAGCTTTCTTT; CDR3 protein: CASSSTRWRDTEAFF
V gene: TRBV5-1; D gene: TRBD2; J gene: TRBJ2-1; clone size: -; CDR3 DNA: TGCGCCAGCAGCTTGGCTCTTGGACTAGCGGGGGGAGTATACAATGAGCAGTTCTTC; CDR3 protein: CASSLALGLAGGVYNEQFF
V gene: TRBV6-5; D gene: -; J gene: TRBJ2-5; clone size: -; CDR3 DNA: TGTGCCAGCAGTTACTCGGGGGGGGCGCGGGAGACCCAGTACTTC; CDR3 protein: CASSYSGGARETQYF
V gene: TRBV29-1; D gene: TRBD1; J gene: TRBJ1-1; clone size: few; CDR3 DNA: TGCAGCGTGGGACAGTGGGCGTCCACTGAAGCTTTCTTT; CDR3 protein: CSVGQWASTEAFF
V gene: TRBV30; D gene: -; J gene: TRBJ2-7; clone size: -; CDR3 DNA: TGTGCCTGGAGTGTAAGGAGGGGCTACGAGCAGTACTTC; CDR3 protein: CAWSVRRGYEQYF
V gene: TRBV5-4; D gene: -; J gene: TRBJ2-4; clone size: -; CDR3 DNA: TGTGCCAGCAGCTTGGGTCCCGCCTCAGGGGCCAAAAACATTCAGTACTTC; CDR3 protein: CASSLGPASGAKNIQYF
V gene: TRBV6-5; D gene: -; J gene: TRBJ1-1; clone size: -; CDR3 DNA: TGTGCCAGCAGTTACACCACAGGGATGAACACTGAAGCTTTCTTT; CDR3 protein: CASSYTTGMNTEAFF
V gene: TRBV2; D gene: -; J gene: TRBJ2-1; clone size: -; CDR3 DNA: TGTGCCAGCAGTGCAGAGAGGACTTTCTCCAATGAGCAGTTCTTC; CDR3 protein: CASSAERTFSNEQFF
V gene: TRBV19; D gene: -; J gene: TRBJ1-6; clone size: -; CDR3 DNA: TGTGCCAGTAGTGAGGGCCCAATTTCACCCCTCCACTTT; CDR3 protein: CASSEGPISPLHF
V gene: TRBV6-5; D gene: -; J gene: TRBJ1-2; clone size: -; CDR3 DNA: TGTGCCAGCAGTTACGGGCAGGTCTATGGCTACACCTTC; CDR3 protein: CASSYGQVYGYTF
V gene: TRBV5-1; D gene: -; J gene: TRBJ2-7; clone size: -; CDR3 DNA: TGCGCCAGCAGCTTGGGTCCGACCAATACCTACGAGCAGTACTTC; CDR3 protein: CASSLGPTNTYEQYF
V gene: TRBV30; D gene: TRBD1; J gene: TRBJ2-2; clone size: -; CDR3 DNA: TGTGCCTGGAGTGTAACAGGGGGCAACACCGGGGAGCTGTTTTTT; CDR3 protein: CAWSVTGGNTGELFF
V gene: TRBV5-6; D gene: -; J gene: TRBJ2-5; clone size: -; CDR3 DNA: TGTGCCAGCAGCTTGGGTCCCGAGACCCAGTACTTC; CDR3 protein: CASSLGPETQYF
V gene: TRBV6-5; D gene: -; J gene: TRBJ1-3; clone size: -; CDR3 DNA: TGTGCCAGCAGCCTTACACACCTTGGGACAAACACCATATATTTT; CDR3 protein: CASSLTHLGTNTIYF
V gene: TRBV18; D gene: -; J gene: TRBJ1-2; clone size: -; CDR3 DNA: TGTGCCAGCTCACCAGACATAGCTAACTATGGCTACACCTTC; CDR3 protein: CASSPDIANYGYTF
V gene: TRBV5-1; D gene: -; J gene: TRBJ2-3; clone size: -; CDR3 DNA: TGCGCCAGCAGCTTGGACCTCGGTTCGGATACGCAGTATTTT; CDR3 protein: CASSLDLGSDTQYF
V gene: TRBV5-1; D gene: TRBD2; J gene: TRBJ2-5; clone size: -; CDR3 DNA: TGCGCCAGCAGCTTAGGACTAGGGATAGAGACCCAGTACTTC; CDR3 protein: CASSLGLGIETQYF
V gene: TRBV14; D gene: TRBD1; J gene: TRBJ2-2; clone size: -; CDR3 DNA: TGTGCCAGCAGCCAAGATAGGGACAGGGTCTCTCCCGGGGAGCTGTTTTTT; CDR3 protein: CASSQDRDRVSPGELFF
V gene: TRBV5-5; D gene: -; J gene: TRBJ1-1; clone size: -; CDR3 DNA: TGTGCCAGCAGCCCCACAGGGAGGGAAACTGAAGCTTTCTTT; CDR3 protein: CASSPTGRETEAFF
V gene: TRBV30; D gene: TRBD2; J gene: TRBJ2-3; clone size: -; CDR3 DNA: TGTGCCTGGAGTCGGGGAGGGAGAGGCACAGATACGCAGTATTTT; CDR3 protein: CAWSRGGRGTDTQYF
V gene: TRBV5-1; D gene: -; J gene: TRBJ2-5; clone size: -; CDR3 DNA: TGCGCCAGCAGCTTGGTCCTGGAAGAGACCCAGTACTTC; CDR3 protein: CASSLVLEETQYF
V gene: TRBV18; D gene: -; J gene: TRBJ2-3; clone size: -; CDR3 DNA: TGTGCCAGCTCACCGGACTTTAGGACAGTTGATACGCAGTATTTT; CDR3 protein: CASSPDFRTVDTQYF
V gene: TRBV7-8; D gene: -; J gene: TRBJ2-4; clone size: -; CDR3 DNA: TGTGCCAGCAGCTTACTCGAGGGTCAAAACATTCAGTACTTC; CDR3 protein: CASSLLEGQNIQYF
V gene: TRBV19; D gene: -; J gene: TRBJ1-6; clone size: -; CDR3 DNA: TGTGCCAGTAGTACAGGGACTTTTACGAATTCACCCCTCCACTTT; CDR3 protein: CASSTGTFTNSPLHF
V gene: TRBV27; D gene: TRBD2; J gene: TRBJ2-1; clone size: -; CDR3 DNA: TGTGCCAGCAGTTTACGGCGTCTAGCGGGGAACGATGAGCAGTTCTTC; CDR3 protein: CASSLRRLAGNDEQFF